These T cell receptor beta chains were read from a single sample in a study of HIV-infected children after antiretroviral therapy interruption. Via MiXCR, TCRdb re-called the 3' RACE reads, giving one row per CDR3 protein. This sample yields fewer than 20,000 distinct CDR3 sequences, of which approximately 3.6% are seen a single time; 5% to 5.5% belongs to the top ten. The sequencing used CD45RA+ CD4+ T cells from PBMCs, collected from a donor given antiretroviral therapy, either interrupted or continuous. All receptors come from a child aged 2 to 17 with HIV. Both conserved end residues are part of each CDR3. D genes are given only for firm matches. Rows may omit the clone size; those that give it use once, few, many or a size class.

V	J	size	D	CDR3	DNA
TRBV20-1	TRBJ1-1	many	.	CSARVWAQAEAFF	TGCAGTGCTAGAGTGTGGGCCCAGGCTGAAGCTTTCTTT
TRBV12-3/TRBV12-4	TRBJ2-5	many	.	CASSLRETQYF	TGTGCCAGCAGTTTAAGGGAGACCCAGTACTTC
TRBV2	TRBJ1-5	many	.	CASSPGPAENQPQHF	TGTGCCAGCTCTCCGGGACCCGCTGAAAATCAGCCCCAGCATTTT
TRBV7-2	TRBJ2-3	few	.	CASSSTGSSAETLYF	TGTGCCAGCAGCTCGACAGGCTCTAGTGCAGAAACGCTGTATTTT
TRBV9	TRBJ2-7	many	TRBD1	CASSVEGQGAYEQYF	TGTGCCAGCAGCGTAGAGGGACAGGGAGCCTACGAGCAGTACTTC
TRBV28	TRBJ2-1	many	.	CASSLRMGSQFF	TGTGCCAGCAGCCTAAGGATGGGGTCCCAGTTCTTC
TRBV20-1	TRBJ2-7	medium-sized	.	CSALSPIDGAEQYF	TGCAGTGCTTTGAGCCCTATCGATGGGGCCGAGCAGTACTTC
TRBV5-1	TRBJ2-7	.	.	CASSLLDSSEQYF	TGCGCCAGCAGCTTATTGGACTCGTCAGAGCAGTACTTC
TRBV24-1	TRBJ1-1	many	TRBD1	CATSVLTGVDTEAFF	TGTGCCACCAGTGTTTTGACAGGGGTGGACACTGAAGCTTTCTTT
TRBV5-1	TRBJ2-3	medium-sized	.	CASSLGEDTQYF	TGCGCCAGCAGCTTGGGGGAAGATACGCAGTATTTT
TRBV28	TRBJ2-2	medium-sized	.	CASSFGDTQTNTGELFF	TGTGCCAGCAGTTTCGGGGACACACAAACGAACACCGGGGAGCTGTTTTTT
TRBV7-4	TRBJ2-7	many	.	CASSLFGPSSYEQYF	TGTGCCAGCAGCTTATTCGGCCCTAGCTCCTACGAGCAGTACTTC
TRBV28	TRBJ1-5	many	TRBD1	CASSPGQGKAQHF	TGTGCCAGCAGCCCGGGACAGGGAAAGGCCCAGCATTTT
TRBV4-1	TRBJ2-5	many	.	CASSQEGGAGRRETQYF	TGCGCCAGCAGCCAAGAGGGGGGGGCGGGCCGACGGGAGACCCAGTACTTC
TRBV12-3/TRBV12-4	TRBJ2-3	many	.	CASSRQGRGTDTQYF	TGTGCCAGCAGTCGTCAGGGGCGAGGGACAGATACGCAGTATTTT
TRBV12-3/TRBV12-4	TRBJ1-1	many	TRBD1	CASRSRLDRQWEAFF	TGTGCCAGCAGATCCCGTCTGGACAGGCAGTGGGAAGCTTTCTTT
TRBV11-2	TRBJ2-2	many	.	CASSFPGGELFF	TGTGCCAGCAGCTTTCCCGGTGGGGAGCTGTTTTTT
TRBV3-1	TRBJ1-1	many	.	CASSQGIVGTEAFF	TGTGCCAGCAGCCAAGGGATAGTAGGCACTGAAGCTTTCTTT
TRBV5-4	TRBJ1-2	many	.	CASSTGTGLNYGYTF	TGTGCCAGCAGCACCGGAACAGGGTTAAACTATGGCTACACCTTC
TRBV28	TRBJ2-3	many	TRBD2	CASSLWGLAGGSYSTDTQYF	TGTGCCAGCAGTTTATGGGGACTAGCGGGGGGCTCATACAGCACAGATACGCAGTATTTT
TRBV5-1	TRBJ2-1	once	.	CASSSSRDGPLSGEQFF	TGCGCCAGCAGCTCATCCCGGGACGGTCCGTTATCCGGTGAGCAGTTCTTC
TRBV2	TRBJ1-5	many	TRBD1	CASRGTGGQPQHF	TGTGCCAGCAGAGGGACAGGGGGCCAGCCCCAGCATTTT
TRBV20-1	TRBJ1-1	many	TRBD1	CSASGQGRGAFF	TGCAGTGCTAGTGGACAGGGCCGCGGGGCTTTCTTT
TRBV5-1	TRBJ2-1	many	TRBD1	CASSRGQGYEQFF	TGCGCCAGCAGCAGGGGACAGGGCTATGAGCAGTTCTTC
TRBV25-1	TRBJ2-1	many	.	CASSRWSVGGEQFF	TGTGCCAGCAGCCGATGGTCGGTAGGTGGTGAGCAGTTCTTC
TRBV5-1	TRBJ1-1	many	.	CASRSAGGIDTEAFF	TGCGCCAGCAGATCGGCAGGCGGGATAGACACTGAAGCTTTCTTT
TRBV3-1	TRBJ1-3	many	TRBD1	CASSSLDRISGNTIYF	TGTGCCAGCAGCAGCCTGGACAGGATCTCTGGAAACACCATATATTTT
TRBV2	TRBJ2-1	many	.	CASRGTGDNEQFF	TGTGCCAGCAGGGGTACCGGGGACAATGAGCAGTTCTTC
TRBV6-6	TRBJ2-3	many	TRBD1	CASSQGQGGTQYF	TGTGCCAGCAGTCAGGGACAGGGGGGTACGCAGTATTTT
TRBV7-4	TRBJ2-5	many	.	CASSLQGRDTQYF	TGTGCCAGCAGCTTACAGGGAAGAGACACCCAGTACTTT
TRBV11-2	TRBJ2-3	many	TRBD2	CASSPGPLAGRRGDTQYF	TGTGCCAGCAGCCCCGGCCCCTTAGCGGGGCGTCGTGGAGATACGCAGTATTTT
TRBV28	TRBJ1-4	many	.	CASSLRGGATNEKLFF	TGTGCCAGCAGTCTCCGGGGGGGTGCAACTAATGAAAAACTGTTTTTT
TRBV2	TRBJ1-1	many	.	CASTAGVGTEAFF	TGTGCCAGCACCGCTGGGGTAGGGACTGAAGCTTTCTTT